Below, one T cell receptor (beta chain) is given with its context. This clone was found once. This clone's antigen is unknown. No base quality values were provided; no much bigger clone lies one nucleotide off. The CDR3 numbers 16 residues from cysteine through phenylalanine. The DNA shown is the 48-base CDR3, in frame from base 1. Germline trimming: 0 bases from V, 6 bases from J; junction bases outside gene matches: 5. Sequences SGHRS (CDR1) and YFSETQ (CDR2) are obtained from the germline V gene. These data belong to a study of shared clonotypes between healthy human individuals (dated by TCRdb to about 2020). Some background on the complete study: The cohort included a few men and a couple of women between 18 and 49 years of age. Different laboratories and diverse techniques were used to prepare libraries and sequence TCR repertoires, to increase sequencing depth and limit assay-specific biases. For each donor, CD4 naive and CD4 memory were each run on three plates, CD8 naive on two plates, and CD8 memory on one plate. Leukapheresis yielded between about 0.94 and 8.9 billion PBMCs per donor. Blood TCR repertoires of about five healthy adults were deeply sequenced to estimate repertoire size and the extent of clonotype sharing between individuals.

Using the deep immunoSEQ assay, TCR CDR3 regions were amplified from genomic DNA by multiplex PCR. Extracted genomic DNA from each cell subset was spread evenly across all wells of several immunoSEQ 96-well plates, with each plate serving as a replicate. For sorted subsets, about 200 ng genomic DNA, equal to about 30,000 T cell genomes, was loaded into each replicate PCR. Purified libraries were quantified with a Qubit 3.0 fluorometer, sized on a Bioanalyzer 2100, and re-quantified with the KAPA Library Quantification kit. Every immunoSEQ 96-well plate was sequenced on a dedicated single-read 150-cycle Illumina NextSeq 550 flow cell. From the authors' description of their analysis: Because only junctional sequences without quality scores were contained in the immunoSEQ output, filtering matching that applied to full-length reads could not be performed. To assign V/J genes and CDR3, sequences were annotated against IMGT germline references using PyIR, a Python wrapper for IgBLAST v1.9. Any read was removed if the V/J assignment was weak (E-value above 1e-6), the CDR3 was missing, or the read contained stop codons, out-of-frame junctions, or ambiguous translated residues. V3J clonotypes were defined as sequences sharing an identical inferred V gene, J gene, and CDR3 amino acid sequence. Percentage overlap between repertoires was calculated by dividing the number of shared unique clonotypes by the size of the smaller repertoire. Repertoire richness was assessed with RTK rarefaction, the Chao1 estimator, and Recon v2.1 estimates of unobserved clonotypes. Generation probabilities were computed with OLGA for all TCRbeta clonotypes obtained by the gDNA method from several donors. As stored in TCRdb, this immuneACCESS dataset retains in-frame rearrangements with V and J assigned. A fraction of the clones does not appear; measured against another copy, unresolved V genes explain less than half of the discrepancy, and the remainder lacks a known reason. V, J and clone size are those of that table, while D and trimming were read from the DNA. In all, the sample holds around 980,000 clones, and around three quarters of those were seen once. 0.55% to 0.7% of the sample belongs to the ten largest clones.

Donors were healthy HIV-negative adults with no recently reported acute infections or vaccinations. Every donor was a Caucasian adult living in Nashville, Tennessee, USA. CD4+ T cells were enriched by magnetic negative selection, after which naive cells were positively selected on CD45RA and the negative fraction was taken as the memory subset. Blood was collected by leukapheresis, and PBMCs were isolated by Ficoll-Histopaque density gradient centrifugation and then cryopreserved in liquid nitrogen vapor phase. Analytical flow cytometry was used to check the purity and quantity of every magnetically sorted T cell population. From each sorted fraction, genomic DNA was isolated and quantified by UV absorbance on a Nanodrop 2000c. What the authors observed across the whole study: Sampling was restricted to blood, and TCR repertoires in tissue are likely to differ from TCR repertoires in blood. Rarefaction of sorted-subset datasets indicated incomplete sequencing despite the large sequencing depth. Higher generation probabilities were observed for clonotypes shared by all four sorted-subset donors than for non-shared clonotypes. The genetic and exposure-history diversity represented was limited by the small number of donors. When several donors were compared, the shared fraction of clonotypes was about 5.5% for naive CD4, roughly 3.4% for naive CD8, 2.3% for memory CD4, and 0.4% for memory CD8. Naive subsets generally had larger estimated clonotype richness than memory subsets. Pairwise subsampling indicated that sequencing depth was expected to affect the degree of clonotype sharing among donors.

Sequenced input: memory CD4+ T cells from PBMCs. Taken with the paper, the label for cell subset or site translates to: CD45RA-negative fraction. The clonotype was recovered from a man aged 18 to 29 in good health. Some clones in this sample may be carry-over from other donors' samples. Here the chain combines TRBV5-1 and TRBJ2-3, with TRBD1 matching 12 junction bases. In nucleotide form, the sequence is TGCGCCAGCAGCTTGGACGGGACAGGGGGCAGGGATACGCAGTATTTT. Translated, this gives CASSLDGTGGRDTQYF.